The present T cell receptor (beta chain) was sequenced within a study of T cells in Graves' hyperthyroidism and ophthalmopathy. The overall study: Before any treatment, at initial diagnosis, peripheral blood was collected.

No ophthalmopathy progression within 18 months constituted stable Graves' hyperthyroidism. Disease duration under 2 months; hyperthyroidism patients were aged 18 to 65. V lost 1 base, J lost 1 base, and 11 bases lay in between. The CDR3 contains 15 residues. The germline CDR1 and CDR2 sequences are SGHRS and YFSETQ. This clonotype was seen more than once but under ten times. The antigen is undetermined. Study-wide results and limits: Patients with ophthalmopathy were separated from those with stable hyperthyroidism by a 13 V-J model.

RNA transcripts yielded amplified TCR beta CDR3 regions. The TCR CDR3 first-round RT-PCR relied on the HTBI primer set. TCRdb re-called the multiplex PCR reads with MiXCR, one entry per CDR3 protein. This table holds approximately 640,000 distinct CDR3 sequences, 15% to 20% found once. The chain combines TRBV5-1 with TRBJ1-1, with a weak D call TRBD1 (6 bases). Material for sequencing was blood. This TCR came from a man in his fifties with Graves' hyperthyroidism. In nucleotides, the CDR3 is TGCGCCAGCAGCTTGTTCACAGGGTGGAACACTGAAGCTTTCTTT. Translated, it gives CASSLFTGWNTEAFF.